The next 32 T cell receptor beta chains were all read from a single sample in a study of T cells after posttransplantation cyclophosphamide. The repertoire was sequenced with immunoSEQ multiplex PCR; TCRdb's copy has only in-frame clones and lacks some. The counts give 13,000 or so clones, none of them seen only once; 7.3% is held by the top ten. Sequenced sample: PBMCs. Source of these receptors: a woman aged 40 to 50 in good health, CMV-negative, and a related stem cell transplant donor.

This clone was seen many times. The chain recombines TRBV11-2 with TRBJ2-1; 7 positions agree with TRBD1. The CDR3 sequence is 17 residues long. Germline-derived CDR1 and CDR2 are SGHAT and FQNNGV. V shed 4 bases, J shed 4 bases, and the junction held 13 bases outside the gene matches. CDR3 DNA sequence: TGTGCCAGCAGCTCTCCTACAGGGGCTAGGCTGTACAATGAGCAGTTCTTC. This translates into CASSSPTGARLYNEQFF.

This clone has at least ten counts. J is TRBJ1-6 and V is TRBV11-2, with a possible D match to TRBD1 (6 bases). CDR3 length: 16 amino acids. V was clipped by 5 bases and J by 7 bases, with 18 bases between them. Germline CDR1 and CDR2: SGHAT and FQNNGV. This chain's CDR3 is CASSPRGGGANSPLHF. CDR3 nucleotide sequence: TGTGCCAGCAGCCCGAGGGGGGGTGGTGCAAATTCACCCCTCCACTTT.

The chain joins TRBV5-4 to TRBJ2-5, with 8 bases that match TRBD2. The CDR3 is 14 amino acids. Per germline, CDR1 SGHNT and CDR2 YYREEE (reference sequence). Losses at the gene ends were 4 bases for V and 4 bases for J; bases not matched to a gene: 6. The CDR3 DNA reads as TGTGCCAGCAGCGTTGCCGGGACTAGAGAGACCCAGTACTTC. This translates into CASSVAGTRETQYF.

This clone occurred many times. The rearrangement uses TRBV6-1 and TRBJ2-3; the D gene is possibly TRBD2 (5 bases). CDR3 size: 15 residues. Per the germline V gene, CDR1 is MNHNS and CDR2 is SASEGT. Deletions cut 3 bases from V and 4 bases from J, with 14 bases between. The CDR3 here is CASSDYTDGADTQYF. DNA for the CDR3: TGTGCCAGCAGTGATTACACGGACGGGGCAGATACGCAGTATTTT.

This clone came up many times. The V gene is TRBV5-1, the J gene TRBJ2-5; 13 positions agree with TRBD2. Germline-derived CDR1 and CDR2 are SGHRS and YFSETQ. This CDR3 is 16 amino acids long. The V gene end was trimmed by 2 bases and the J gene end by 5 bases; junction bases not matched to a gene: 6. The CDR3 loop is CASSLTSGGARETQYF. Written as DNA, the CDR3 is TGCGCCAGCAGCTTAACTAGCGGGGGGGCCAGGGAGACCCAGTACTTC.

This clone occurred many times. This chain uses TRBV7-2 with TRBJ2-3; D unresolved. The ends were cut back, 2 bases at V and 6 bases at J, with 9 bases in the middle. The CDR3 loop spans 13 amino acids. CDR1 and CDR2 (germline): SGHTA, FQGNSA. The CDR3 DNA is TGTGCCAGCAGCTTACAAGCAACCGATACGCAGTATTTT. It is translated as CASSLQATDTQYF.

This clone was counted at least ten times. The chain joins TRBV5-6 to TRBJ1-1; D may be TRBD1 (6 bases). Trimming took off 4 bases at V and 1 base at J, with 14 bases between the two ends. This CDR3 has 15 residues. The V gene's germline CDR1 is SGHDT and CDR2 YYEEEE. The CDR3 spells CASSRFPGANTEAFF. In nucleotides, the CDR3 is TGTGCCAGCAGCCGGTTCCCAGGGGCGAACACTGAAGCTTTCTTT.

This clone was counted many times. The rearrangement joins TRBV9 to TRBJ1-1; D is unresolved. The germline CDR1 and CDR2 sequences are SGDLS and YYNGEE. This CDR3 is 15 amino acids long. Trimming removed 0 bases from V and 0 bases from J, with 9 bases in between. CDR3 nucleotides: TGTGCCAGCAGCGTAGTGCCAGACATGAACACTGAAGCTTTCTTT. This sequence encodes CASSVVPDMNTEAFF.

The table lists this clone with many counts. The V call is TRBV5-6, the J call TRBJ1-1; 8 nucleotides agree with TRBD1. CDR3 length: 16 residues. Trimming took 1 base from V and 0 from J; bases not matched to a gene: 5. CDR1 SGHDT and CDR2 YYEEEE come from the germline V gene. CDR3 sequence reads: CASSLLTGELNTEAFF. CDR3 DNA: TGTGCCAGCAGCTTGTTGACAGGGGAATTGAACACTGAAGCTTTCTTT.

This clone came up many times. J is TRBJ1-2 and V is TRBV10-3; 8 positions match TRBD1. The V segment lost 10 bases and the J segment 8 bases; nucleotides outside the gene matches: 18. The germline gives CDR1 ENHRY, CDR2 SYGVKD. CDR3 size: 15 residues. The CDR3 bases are TGTGCCACAGGACACTCGGACAGGGAATTGTGGGGCTACACCTTC. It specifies CATGHSDRELWGYTF.

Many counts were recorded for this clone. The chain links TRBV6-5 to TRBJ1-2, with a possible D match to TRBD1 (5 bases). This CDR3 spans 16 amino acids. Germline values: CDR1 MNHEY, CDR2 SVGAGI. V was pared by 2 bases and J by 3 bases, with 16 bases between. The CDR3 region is CASSYRQTLRYYGYTF. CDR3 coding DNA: TGTGCCAGCAGTTACAGACAGACACTTCGTTACTATGGCTACACCTTC.

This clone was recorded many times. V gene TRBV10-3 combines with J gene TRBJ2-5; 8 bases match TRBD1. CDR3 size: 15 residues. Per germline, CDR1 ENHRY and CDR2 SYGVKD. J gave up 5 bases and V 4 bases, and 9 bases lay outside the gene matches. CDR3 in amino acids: CAISVSDRAGETQYF. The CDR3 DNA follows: TGTGCCATCAGTGTTTCGGACAGGGCCGGGGAGACCCAGTACTTC.

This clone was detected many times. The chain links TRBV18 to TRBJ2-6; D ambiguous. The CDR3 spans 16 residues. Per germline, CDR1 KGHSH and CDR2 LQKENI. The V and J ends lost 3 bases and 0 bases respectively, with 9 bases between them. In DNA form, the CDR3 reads TGTGCCAGCTCACCGAAAGGCAGCTCTGGGGCCAACGTCCTGACTTTC. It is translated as CASSPKGSSGANVLTF.

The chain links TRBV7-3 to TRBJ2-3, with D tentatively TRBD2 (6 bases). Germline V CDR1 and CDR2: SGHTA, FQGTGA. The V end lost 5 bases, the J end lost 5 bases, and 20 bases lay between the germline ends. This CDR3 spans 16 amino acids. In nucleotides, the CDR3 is TGTGCCAGCAGCCCCGAACTAGCCCCCAAGGGAGATACGCAGTATTTT. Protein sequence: CASSPELAPKGDTQYF.

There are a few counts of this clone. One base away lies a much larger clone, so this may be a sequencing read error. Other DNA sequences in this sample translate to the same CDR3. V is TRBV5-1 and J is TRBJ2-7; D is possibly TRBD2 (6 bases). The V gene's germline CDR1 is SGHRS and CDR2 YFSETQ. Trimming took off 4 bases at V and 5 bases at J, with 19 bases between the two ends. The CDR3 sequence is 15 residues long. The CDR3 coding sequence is TGCGCCAGCAGCCCCCCCGGGTCGCGCGGGAACGAGCAGTACTTC. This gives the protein CASSPPGSRGNEQYF. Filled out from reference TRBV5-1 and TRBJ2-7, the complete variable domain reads KAGVTQTPRYLIKTRGQQVTLSCSPISGHRSVSWYQQTPGQGLQFLFEYFSETQRNKGNFPGRFSGRQFSNSRSEMNVSTLELGDSALYLCASSPPGSRGNEQYFGPGTRLTVT.

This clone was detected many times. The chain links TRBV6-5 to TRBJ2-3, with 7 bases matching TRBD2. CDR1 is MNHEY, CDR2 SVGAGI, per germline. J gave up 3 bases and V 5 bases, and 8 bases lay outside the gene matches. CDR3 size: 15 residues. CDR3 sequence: CASSKRGRGTDTQYF. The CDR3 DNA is TGTGCCAGCAGTAAACGCGGGAGAGGAACAGATACGCAGTATTTT.

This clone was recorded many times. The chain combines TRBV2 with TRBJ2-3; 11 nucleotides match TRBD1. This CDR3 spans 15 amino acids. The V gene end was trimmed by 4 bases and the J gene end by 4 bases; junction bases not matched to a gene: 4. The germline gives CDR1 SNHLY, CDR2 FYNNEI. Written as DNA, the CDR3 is TGTGCCAGCAGTGCGGACAGGGGGCATGCAGATACGCAGTATTTT. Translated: CASSADRGHADTQYF.

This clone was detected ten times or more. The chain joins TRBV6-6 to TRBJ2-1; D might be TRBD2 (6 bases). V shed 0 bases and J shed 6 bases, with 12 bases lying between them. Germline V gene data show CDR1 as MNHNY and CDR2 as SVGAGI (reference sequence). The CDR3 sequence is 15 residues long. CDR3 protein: CASSYSAAEGNEQFF. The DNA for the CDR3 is TGTGCCAGCAGTTACTCAGCAGCGGAGGGCAATGAGCAGTTCTTC.

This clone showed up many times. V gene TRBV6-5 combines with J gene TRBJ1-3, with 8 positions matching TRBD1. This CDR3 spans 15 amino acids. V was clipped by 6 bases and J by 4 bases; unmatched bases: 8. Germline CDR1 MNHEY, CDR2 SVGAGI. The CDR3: CASSRTGSEGNTIYF. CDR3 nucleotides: TGTGCCAGCAGCCGGACAGGGTCCGAAGGAAACACCATATATTTT.

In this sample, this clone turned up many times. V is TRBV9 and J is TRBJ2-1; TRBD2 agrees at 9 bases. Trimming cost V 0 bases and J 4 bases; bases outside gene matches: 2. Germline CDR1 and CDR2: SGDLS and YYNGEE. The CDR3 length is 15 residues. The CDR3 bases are TGTGCCAGCAGCGTAGCCCTAGCGGGGTACAATGAGCAGTTCTTC. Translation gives CASSVALAGYNEQFF.

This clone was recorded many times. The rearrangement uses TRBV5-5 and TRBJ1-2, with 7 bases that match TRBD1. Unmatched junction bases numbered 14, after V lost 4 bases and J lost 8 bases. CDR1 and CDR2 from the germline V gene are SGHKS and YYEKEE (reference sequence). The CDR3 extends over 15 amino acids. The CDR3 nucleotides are TGTGCCAGCAGCCTCGAACAGGGGTTGGTTACGGGCTACACCTTC. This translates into CASSLEQGLVTGYTF.

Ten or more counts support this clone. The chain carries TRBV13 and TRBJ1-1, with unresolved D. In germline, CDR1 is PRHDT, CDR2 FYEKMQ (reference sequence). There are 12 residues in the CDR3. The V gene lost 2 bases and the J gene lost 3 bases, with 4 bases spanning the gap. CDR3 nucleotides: TGTGCCAGCAGCTTATCGTACACTGAAGCTTTCTTT. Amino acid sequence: CASSLSYTEAFF.

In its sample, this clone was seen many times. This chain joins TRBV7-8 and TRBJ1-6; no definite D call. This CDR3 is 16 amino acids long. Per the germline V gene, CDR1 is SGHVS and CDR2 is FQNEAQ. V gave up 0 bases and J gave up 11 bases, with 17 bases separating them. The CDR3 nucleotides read TGTGCCAGCAGCTTAGCGCCGGCTATCATCGGGGCACCCCTCCACTTT. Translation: CASSLAPAIIGAPLHF.

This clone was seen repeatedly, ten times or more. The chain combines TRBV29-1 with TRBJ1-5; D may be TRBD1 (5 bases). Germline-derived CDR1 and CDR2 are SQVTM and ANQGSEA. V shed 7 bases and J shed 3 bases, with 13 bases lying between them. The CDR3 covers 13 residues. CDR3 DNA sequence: TGCAGCGCCATGACAGATTTCAATCAGCCCCAGCATTTT. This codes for CSAMTDFNQPQHF.

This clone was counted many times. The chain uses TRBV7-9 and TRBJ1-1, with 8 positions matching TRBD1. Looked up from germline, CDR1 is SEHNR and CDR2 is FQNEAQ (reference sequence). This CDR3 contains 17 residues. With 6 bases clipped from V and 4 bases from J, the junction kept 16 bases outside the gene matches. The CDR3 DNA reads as TGTGCCAGCAGACCGAACAGGGGGATTTCGAAGGGCACTGAAGCTTTCTTT. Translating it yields CASRPNRGISKGTEAFF.

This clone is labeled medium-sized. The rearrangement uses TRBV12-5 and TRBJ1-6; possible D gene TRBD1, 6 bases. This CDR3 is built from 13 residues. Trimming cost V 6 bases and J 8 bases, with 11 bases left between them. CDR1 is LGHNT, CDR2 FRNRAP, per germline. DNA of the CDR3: TGTGCTAGTGGAGGGGACACTTATTCACCCCTCCACTTT. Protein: CASGGDTYSPLHF.

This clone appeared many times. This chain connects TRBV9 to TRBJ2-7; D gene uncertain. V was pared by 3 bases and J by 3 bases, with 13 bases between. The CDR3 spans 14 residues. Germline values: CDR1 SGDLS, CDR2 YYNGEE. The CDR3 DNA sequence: TGTGCCAGCAGCGACGGCAGCGTAGTCTACGAGCAGTACTTC. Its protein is CASSDGSVVYEQYF. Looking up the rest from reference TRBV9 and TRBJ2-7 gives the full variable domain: DSGVTQTPKHLITATGQRVTLRCSPRSGDLSVYWYQQSLDQGLQFLIQYYNGEERAKGNILERFSAQQFPDLHSELNLSSLELGDSALYFCASSDGSVVYEQYFGPGTRLTVT.

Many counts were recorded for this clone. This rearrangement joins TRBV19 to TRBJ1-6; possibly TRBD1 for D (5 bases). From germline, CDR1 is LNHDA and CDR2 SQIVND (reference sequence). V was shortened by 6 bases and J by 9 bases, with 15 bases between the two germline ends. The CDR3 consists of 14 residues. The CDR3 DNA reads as TGTGCCAGTAGCATCGTGGGGGGGACTTCACCCCTCCACTTT. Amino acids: CASSIVGGTSPLHF.

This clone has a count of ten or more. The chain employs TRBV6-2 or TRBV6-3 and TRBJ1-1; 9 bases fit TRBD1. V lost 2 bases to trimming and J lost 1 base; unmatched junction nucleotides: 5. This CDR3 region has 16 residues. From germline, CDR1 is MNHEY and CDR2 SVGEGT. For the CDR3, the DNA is TGTGCCAGCAGTTACGGGGGACAGGGATCGAACACTGAAGCTTTCTTT. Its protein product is CASSYGGQGSNTEAFF.

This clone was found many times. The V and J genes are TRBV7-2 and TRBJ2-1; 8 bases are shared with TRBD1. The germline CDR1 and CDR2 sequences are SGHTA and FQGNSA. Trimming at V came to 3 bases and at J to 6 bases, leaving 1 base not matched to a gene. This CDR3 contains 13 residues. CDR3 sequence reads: CASSFGQGNEQFF. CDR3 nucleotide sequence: TGTGCCAGCAGCTTCGGACAGGGCAATGAGCAGTTCTTC.

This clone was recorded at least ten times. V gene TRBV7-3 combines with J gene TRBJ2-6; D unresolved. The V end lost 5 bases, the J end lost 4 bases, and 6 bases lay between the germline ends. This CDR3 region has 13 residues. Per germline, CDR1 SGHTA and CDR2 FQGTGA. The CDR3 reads CASSPSGANVLTF. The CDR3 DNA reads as TGTGCCAGCAGCCCAAGCGGGGCCAACGTCCTGACTTTC.

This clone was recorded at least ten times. CDR3 residues: CASSLGGPGQGLVYEQYF. The CDR3 nucleotides are TGTGCCAGCAGCTTAGGAGGACCGGGACAGGGGTTGGTCTACGAGCAGTACTTC. The V and J genes are TRBV7-6 and TRBJ2-7, with 10 bases that match TRBD1. The J segment lost 3 bases and the V segment lost 1 base, leaving 12 bases of the junction unmatched. Per the germline V gene, CDR1 is SGHVS and CDR2 is FNYEAQ. The CDR3 runs 18 residues.